The 14 T cell receptor beta chains in this list originate from one sample, sequenced in a study of cytomegalovirus exposure and HLA in healthy donors. Repertoires were generated with immunoSEQ multiplex PCR, while TCRdb's copy carries only in-frame clones and drops some. The profile shows around 130,000 clones, roughly 84% of them singletons. The sequencing input was PBMCs. The receptors stem from a woman in her 30s in good health and CMV-seronegative.

The V gene is TRBV5-4, the J gene TRBJ1-2; no firm D call. V gave up 0 bases and J gave up 8 bases, with 14 bases separating them. The CDR3 has 14 amino acids. Germline values: CDR1 SGHNT, CDR2 YYREEE (reference sequence). The CDR3: CASSLAERRSGYTF. The CDR3 nucleotides read TGTGCCAGCAGCTTGGCGGAGCGTAGATCGGGCTACACCTTC.

This clone was counted a single time. Additional DNA sequences in this sample encode the identical CDR3. J is TRBJ2-3 and V is TRBV7-6; 9 positions match TRBD2. The CDR3 is 16 residues long. The trim removed 1 base at V and 2 bases at J, leaving 4 bases unmatched. CDR1 and CDR2 from the germline V gene are SGHVS and FNYEAQ. This CDR3 reads CASSLGSGGSTDTQYF. The CDR3 coding sequence is TGTGCCAGCAGCTTAGGTAGCGGGGGCTCCACAGATACGCAGTATTTT. Full variable domain (outside the CDR3, taken from reference TRBV7-6 and TRBJ2-3): GAGVSQSPRYKVTKRGQDVALRCDPISGHVSLYWYRQALGQGPEFLTYFNYEAQQDKSGLPNDRFSAERPEGSISTLTIQRTEQRDSAMYRCASSLGSGGSTDTQYFGPGTRLTVL.

The genes are TRBV7-2 and TRBJ2-1; 13 bases match TRBD2. The CDR3 has 17 residues. V gave up 0 bases and J gave up 5 bases; unmatched junction bases: 4. Germline CDR1 and CDR2: SGHTA and FQGNSA. Here the CDR3 reads CASSLAGTSGTDNEQFF. CDR3 in DNA: TGTGCCAGCAGCTTAGCCGGGACTAGCGGGACCGACAATGAGCAGTTCTTC.

V usage is TRBV6-6 and J usage is TRBJ2-7, with TRBD2 as a possible D gene (7 bases). The V end was cut by 7 bases, the J end by 2 bases, with 15 bases between. The germline V gene encodes CDR1 MNHNY and CDR2 SVGAGI (reference sequence). The CDR3 spans 14 residues. The CDR3 bases are TGTGCCAGCAAGGGAGGGGGGGGACCCTACGAGCAGTACTTC. Translated, it gives CASKGGGGPYEQYF.

The V gene is TRBV7-9, the J gene TRBJ1-1; TRBD1 aligns across 7 bases. CDR3 size: 14 residues. With 4 bases clipped from V and 4 bases from J, the junction kept 6 bases outside the gene matches. Germline-derived CDR1 and CDR2 are SEHNR and FQNEAQ (reference sequence). The CDR3 DNA is TGTGCCAGCAGCTCACAGGGGCGGGTCACTGAAGCTTTCTTT. Translating gives CASSSQGRVTEAFF.

The V call is TRBV4-1, the J call TRBJ2-2; TRBD2 matches 9 bases. Germline V CDR1 and CDR2: MGHRA, YSYEKL. V lost 4 bases and J lost 5; bases outside the gene matches: 8. There are 16 residues in the CDR3. In DNA, the CDR3 is TGCGCCAGCAGCCCAGCAGCGGGGGGAGGGACCGGGGAGCTGTTTTTT. It translates to CASSPAAGGGTGELFF.

This chain uses TRBV6-4 with TRBJ1-5; D not certain. Looked up from germline, CDR1 is MRHNA and CDR2 is SNTAGT. The CDR3 contains 15 residues. V was trimmed by 0 bases and J by 0 bases, leaving 6 bases between them. CDR3 protein: CASSDSPGSNQPQHF. Written as DNA, the CDR3 is TGTGCCAGCAGTGACTCGCCGGGTAGCAATCAGCCCCAGCATTTT.

Only a few counts were recorded for this clone. This chain links TRBV5-1 with TRBJ2-3; D perhaps matches TRBD1 (7 bases). The germline CDR1 and CDR2 sequences are SGHRS and YFSETQ. V shed 4 bases and J shed 3 bases, with 12 bases lying between them. This CDR3 has 14 amino acids. In DNA form, the CDR3 reads TGCGCCAGCAGCGGGGGGACAGATACAGATACGCAGTATTTT. This sequence encodes CASSGGTDTDTQYF.

This CDR3 is CASSSGTGLNEKLFF. The CDR3 coding sequence is TGTGCCAGCAGCTCCGGGACAGGCCTTAATGAAAAACTGTTTTTT. V usage is TRBV11-2 and J usage is TRBJ1-4; 8 bases match TRBD1. Germline V CDR1 and CDR2: SGHAT, FQNNGV. V dropped 4 bases and J dropped 4; count of bases not matched to a gene: 5. The CDR3 has 15 amino acids.

J is TRBJ2-2 and V is TRBV27; 8 bases map to TRBD1. The CDR3 has 16 amino acids. Trimming cost V 4 bases and J 0 bases; bases outside gene matches: 4. In germline, CDR1 is MNHEY, CDR2 SMNVEV (reference sequence). CDR3 sequence (DNA): TGTGCCAGCAGTTCCAAGGACAGGGCGAACACCGGGGAGCTGTTTTTT. Translating gives CASSSKDRANTGELFF.

This clone was counted many times. The V gene is TRBV5-5, the J gene TRBJ1-2; TRBD1 agrees at 7 bases. Per germline, CDR1 SGHKS and CDR2 YYEKEE (reference sequence). The CDR3 is 15 residues long. Trimming cost V 0 bases and J 4 bases; bases outside gene matches: 6. Here the CDR3 DNA reads TGTGCCAGCAGCTTGGTTCCAGGGGGGAGCTATGGCTACACCTTC. Translated, it gives CASSLVPGGSYGYTF.

Points on this clone: Other nucleotide sequences from this sample produce the same CDR3. The rearrangement joins TRBV11-3 to TRBJ2-3, with D tentatively TRBD1 (6 bases). The germline V gene has CDR1 SGHNT and CDR2 YENEEA. The length of the CDR3 is 15 residues. Trimming cost V 5 bases and J 1 base, with 13 bases left between them. The CDR3 sequence: CASSPGGGGTDTQYF. CDR3 bases: TGTGCCAGCAGCCCAGGTGGGGGCGGCACAGATACGCAGTATTTT. Supplemented by reference TRBV11-3 and TRBJ2-3, the full variable domain reads EAGVVQSPRYKIIEKKQPVAFWCNPISGHNTLYWYLQNLGQGPELLIRYENEEAVDDSQLPKDRFSAERLKGVDSTLKIQPAELGDSAVYLCASSPGGGGTDTQYFGPGTRLTVL.

The J gene is TRBJ1-5, the V gene TRBV7-2; TRBD1 is a possible D gene (5 bases). Germline V lookup: CDR1 SGHTA, CDR2 FQGNSA. The CDR3 length is 13 residues. The V and J ends lost 5 bases and 9 bases respectively, with 14 bases between them. This CDR3 is CASSRGRERPQHF. In DNA, the CDR3 is TGTGCCAGCAGCAGGGGCAGGGAAAGGCCCCAGCATTTT.

The chain uses TRBV30 and TRBJ1-1; 9 bases fit TRBD1. The V and J ends lost 3 bases and 5 bases, in that order; junction bases with no gene match: 4. This CDR3 region has 13 residues. Per the germline V gene, CDR1 is GTSNPN and CDR2 is SVGIG (reference sequence). The CDR3: CAWRPGQGTEAFF. CDR3 DNA sequence: TGTGCCTGGAGGCCGGGACAGGGAACTGAAGCTTTCTTT.